The entry below describes one T cell receptor beta chain. Its cognate antigen is unknown. Data came from immunoSEQ multiplex PCR; TCRdb stores just in-frame clones and leaves some out. The data show 70,000 to 100,000 clones, 91% seen once. As for time point: week 5, during vaccination. Each dose of the vaccine consisted of 300 ug of mutant IDH1 20-mer peptide, with topical imiquimod. Donors had new WHO grade 3 or 4 IDH1-mutant, ATRX-lost astrocytomas. With 6 bases removed from V and 0 bases from J, the gap between germline ends came to 2 bases. This CDR3 contains 11 residues. CDR1 and CDR2 (germline): MNHEY, SVGAGI. The data stem from a study of a mutant IDH1 vaccine in newly diagnosed glioma. Background on the study: Males made up 62.5% and females roughly 40% of treated patients, whose mean age was approximately 40 years.

Study-wide points: Immune responses induced by the vaccine were seen in approximately 93% of patients, spanning multiple MHC alleles.

The receptor was isolated from a woman aged 45-59 years with glioma. Here the sequenced sample was PBMCs, taken from a glioma patient whose treatment included an IDH1 peptide vaccine. V is TRBV6-5 and J is TRBJ1-1; D is uncertain. CDR3 residues: CASRVNTEAFF. The CDR3, as DNA: TGTGCCAGCAGGGTGAACACTGAAGCTTTCTTT.